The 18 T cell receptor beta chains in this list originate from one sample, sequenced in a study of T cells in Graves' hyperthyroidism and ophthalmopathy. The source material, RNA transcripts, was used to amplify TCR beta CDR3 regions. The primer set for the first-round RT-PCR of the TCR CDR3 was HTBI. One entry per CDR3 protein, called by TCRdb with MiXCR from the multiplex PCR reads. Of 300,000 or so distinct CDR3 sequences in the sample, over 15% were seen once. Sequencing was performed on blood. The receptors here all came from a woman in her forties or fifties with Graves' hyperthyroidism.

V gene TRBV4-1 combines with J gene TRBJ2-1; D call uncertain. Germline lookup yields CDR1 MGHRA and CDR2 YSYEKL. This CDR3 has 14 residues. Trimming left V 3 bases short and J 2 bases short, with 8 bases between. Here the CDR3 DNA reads TGCGCCAGCAGCCAGATGCGGACCTACAATGAGCAGTTCTTC. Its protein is CASSQMRTYNEQFF.

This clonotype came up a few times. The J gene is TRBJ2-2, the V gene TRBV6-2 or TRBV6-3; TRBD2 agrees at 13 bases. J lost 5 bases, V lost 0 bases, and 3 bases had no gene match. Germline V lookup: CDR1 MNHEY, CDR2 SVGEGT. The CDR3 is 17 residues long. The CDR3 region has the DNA TGTGCCAGCAGTTACTCGCCGACTAGCGGGGGGACCGGGGAGCTGTTTTTT. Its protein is CASSYSPTSGGTGELFF.

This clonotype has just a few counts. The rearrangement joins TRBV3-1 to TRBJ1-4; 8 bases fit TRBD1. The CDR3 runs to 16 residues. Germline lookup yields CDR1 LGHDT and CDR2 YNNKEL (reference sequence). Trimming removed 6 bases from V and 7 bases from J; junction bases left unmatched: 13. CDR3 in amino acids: CASSSAGTGGGEKLFF. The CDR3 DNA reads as TGTGCCAGCAGTTCAGCCGGCACAGGGGGAGGTGAAAAACTGTTTTTT.

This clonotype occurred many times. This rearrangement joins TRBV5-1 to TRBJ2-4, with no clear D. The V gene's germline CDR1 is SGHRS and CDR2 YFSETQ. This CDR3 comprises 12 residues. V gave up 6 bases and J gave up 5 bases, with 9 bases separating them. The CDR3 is CASKGSENIQYF. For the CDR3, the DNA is TGCGCCAGCAAGGGTTCGGAAAACATTCAGTACTTC.

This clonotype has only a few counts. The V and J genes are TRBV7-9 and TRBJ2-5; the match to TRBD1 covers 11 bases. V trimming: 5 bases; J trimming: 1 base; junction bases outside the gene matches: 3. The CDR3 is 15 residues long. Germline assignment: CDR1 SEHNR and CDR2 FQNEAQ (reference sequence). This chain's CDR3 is CASSRTGGIQETQYF. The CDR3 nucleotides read TGTGCCAGCAGCCGGACAGGGGGCATCCAAGAGACCCAGTACTTC.

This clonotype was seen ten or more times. CDR3 bases: TGTGCCACCAGTCCCGGGAGCTACGAGCAGTACTTC. This codes for CATSPGSYEQYF. The genes are TRBV24-1 and TRBJ2-7, with D tentatively TRBD2 (6 bases). Trimming removed 6 bases from V and 3 bases from J, with 8 bases in between. The CDR3 sequence is 12 residues long. From germline, CDR1 is KGHDR and CDR2 SFDVKD.

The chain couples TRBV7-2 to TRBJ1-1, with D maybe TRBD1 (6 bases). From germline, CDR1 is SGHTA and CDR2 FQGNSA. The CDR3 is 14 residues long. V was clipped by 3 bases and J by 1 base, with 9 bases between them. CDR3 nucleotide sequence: TGTGCCAGCAGCTTCGGGGGCGCGAACACTGAAGCTTTCTTT. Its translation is CASSFGGANTEAFF.

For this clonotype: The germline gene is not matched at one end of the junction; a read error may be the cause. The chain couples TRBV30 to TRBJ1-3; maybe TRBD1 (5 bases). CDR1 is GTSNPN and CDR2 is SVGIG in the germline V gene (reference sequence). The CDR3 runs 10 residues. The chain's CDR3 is CVWSGNTIYF. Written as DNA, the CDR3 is TGTGTCTGGTCAGGGAACACCATATATTTT.

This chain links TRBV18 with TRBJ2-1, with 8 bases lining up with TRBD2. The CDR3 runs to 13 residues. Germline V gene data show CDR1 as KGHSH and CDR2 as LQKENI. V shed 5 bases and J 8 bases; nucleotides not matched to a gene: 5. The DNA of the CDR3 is TGTGCCAGCTCAACGGACGGGAGGGATGAGCAGTTCTTC. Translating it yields CASSTDGRDEQFF.

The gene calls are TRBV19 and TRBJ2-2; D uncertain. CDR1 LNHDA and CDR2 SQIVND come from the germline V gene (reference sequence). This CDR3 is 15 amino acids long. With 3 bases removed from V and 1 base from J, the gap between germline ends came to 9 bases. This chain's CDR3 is CASSIQAGNTGELFF. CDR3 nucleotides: TGTGCCAGTAGTATTCAGGCCGGGAACACCGGGGAGCTGTTTTTT.

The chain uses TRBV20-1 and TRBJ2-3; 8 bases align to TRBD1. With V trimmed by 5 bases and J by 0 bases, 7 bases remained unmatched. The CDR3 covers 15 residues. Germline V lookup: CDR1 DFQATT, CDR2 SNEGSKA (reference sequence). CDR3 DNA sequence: TGCAGTGCTTCTGGGACAGGACTCAGCACAGATACGCAGTATTTT. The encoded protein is CSASGTGLSTDTQYF.

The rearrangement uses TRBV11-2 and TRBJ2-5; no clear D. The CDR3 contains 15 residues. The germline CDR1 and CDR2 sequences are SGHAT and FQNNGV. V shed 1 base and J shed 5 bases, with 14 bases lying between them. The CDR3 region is CASSLAMGNWETQYF. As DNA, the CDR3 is TGTGCCAGCAGCTTAGCCATGGGGAATTGGGAGACCCAGTACTTC.

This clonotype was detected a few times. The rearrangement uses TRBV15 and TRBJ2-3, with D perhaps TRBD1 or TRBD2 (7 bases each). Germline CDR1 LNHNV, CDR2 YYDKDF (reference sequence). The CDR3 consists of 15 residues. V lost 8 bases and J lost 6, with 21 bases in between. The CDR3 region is CATFPGRGRPDTQYF. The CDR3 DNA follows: TGTGCCACCTTCCCGGGGAGGGGGCGCCCGGATACGCAGTATTTT.

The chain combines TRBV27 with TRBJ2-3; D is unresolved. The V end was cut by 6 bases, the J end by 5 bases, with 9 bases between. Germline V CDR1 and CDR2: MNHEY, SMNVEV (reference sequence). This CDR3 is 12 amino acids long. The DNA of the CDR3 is TGTGCCAGCAGATCTCAAATAGATACGCAGTATTTT. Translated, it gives CASRSQIDTQYF.

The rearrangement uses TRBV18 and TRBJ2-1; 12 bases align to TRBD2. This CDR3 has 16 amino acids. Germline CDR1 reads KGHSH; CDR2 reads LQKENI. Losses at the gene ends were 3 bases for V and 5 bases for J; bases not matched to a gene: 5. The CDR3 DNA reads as TGTGCCAGCTCACCTGCTAGCGGGGGGGGCAACAATGAGCAGTTCTTC. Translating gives CASSPASGGGNNEQFF.

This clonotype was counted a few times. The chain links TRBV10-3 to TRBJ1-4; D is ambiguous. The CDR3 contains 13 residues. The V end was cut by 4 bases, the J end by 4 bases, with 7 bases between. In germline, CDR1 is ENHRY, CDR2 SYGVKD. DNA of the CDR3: TGTGCCATCAGTGGACGACTTAATGAAAAACTGTTTTTT. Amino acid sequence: CAISGRLNEKLFF.

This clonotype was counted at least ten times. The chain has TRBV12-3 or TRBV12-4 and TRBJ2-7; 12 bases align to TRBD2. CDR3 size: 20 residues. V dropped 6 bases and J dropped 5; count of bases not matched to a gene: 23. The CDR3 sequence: CASRTPPGSSGGANSDEQYV. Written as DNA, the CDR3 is TGTGCCAGCAGAACTCCCCCTGGGTCTAGCGGGGGGGCTAACTCTGACGAGCAGTACGTC.

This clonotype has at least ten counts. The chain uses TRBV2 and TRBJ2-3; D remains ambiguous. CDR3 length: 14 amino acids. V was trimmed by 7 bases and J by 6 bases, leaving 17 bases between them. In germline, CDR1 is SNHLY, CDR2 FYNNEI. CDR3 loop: CASNAVLALDTQYF. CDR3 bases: TGTGCCAGCAACGCGGTCCTTGCTTTGGATACGCAGTATTTT.